The clone carrying this T cell receptor (beta chain) was observed many times. The sample originates from a study of neurological immune-mediated disorders. Synthesis of cDNA was performed by 5'RACE using 10-nucleotide random UMIs. MiXCR, run by TCRdb on the 5' RACE reads, gives a single entry per CDR3 protein. The sample has roughly 88,000 distinct CDR3 sequences, 3% to 4% seen once; the top ten hold roughly 2.9%. CDR1 and CDR2 from the germline V gene are ENHRY and SYGVKD. The CDR3 contains 15 residues. With 7 bases clipped from V and 0 bases from J, the junction kept 7 bases outside the gene matches.

This clonotype was sampled from a woman aged 45-60 years with multiple sclerosis. The sequenced material came from PBMCs. The chain combines TRBV10-3 with TRBJ2-7; 9 positions match TRBD1. DNA for the CDR3: TGTGCCATCACCGCGGACAGGGGCGGCTCCTACGAGCAGTACTTC. This gives the protein CAITADRGGSYEQYF.